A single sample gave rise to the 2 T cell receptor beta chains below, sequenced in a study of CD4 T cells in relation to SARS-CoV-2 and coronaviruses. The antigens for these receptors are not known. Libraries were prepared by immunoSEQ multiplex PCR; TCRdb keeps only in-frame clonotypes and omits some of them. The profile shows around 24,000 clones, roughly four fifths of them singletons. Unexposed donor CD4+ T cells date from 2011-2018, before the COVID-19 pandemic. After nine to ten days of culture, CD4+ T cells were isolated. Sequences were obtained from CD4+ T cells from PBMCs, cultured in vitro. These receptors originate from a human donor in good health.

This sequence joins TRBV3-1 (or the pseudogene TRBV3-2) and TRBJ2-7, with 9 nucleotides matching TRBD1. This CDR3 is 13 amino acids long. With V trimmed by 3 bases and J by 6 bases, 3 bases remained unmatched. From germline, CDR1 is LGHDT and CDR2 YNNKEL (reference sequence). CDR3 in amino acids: CASSQGQGGEQYF. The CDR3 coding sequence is TGTGCCAGCAGCCAGGGACAGGGAGGCGAGCAGTACTTC.

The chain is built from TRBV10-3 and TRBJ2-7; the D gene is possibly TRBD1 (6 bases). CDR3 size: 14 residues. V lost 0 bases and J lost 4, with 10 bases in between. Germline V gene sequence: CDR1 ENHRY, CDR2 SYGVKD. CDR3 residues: CAISESDRPYEQYF. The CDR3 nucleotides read TGTGCCATCAGTGAGTCGGACAGACCTTACGAGCAGTACTTC.